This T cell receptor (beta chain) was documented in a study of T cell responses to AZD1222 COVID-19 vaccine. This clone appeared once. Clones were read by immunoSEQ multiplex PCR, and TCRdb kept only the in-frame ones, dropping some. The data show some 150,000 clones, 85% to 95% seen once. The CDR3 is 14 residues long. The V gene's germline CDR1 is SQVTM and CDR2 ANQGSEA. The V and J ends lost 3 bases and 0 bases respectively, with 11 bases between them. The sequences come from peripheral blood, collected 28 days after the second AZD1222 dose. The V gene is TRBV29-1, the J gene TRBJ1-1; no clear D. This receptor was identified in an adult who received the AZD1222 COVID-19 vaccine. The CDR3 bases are TGCAGCGTTGACCCCCCAGAACTGAACACTGAAGCTTTCTTT. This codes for CSVDPPELNTEAFF. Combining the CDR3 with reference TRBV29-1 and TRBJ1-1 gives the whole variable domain SAVISQKPSRDICQRGTSLTIQCQVDSQVTMMFWYRQQPGQSLTLIATANQGSEATYESGFVIDKFPISRPNLTFSTLTVSNMSPEDSSIYLCSVDPPELNTEAFFGQGTRLTVV.